This is a list of T cell receptor beta chains from one sample in a study of T cells in Graves' hyperthyroidism and ophthalmopathy. TCRdb independently ran MiXCR on the multiplex PCR reads; one entry per CDR3 protein. The sample carries approximately 600,000 distinct CDR3 sequences, roughly 20% recorded once. The sample taken for sequencing was blood. Source of these receptors: a man aged 25-40 years with Graves' ophthalmopathy. Both conserved end residues are trimmed from each CDR3. The order of the fields is CDR3 protein, clone size, V gene, CDR3 length, D gene. D genes are given only for firm matches. A row's size may be missing; if present it is once, few, many or a size class.

CDR3aa: ASRWGANTEAF
abundance: many
v_gene: TRBV27
len: 11
d_gene: NA

CDR3aa: ASSAGGAGTGANVLT
abundance: NA
v_gene: TRBV2
len: 15
d_gene: TRBD2

CDR3aa: AWRTQSNTEAF
abundance: few
v_gene: TRBV30
len: 11
d_gene: NA

CDR3aa: ASSPRDGKISPLH
abundance: NA
v_gene: TRBV28
len: 13
d_gene: NA

CDR3aa: ASSQVTRPQETQY
abundance: NA
v_gene: TRBV14
len: 13
d_gene: NA

CDR3aa: SAFSGTSVYNEQF
abundance: NA
v_gene: TRBV20-1
len: 13
d_gene: TRBD2

CDR3aa: ASSPPLAGSTDTQY
abundance: NA
v_gene: TRBV5-1
len: 14
d_gene: TRBD2

CDR3aa: ASSEWVAESSYNEQF
abundance: NA
v_gene: TRBV6-1
len: 15
d_gene: NA

CDR3aa: AWTKAGSLENEQF
abundance: few
v_gene: TRBV30
len: 13
d_gene: TRBD2

CDR3aa: ATKGEGNQPQH
abundance: NA
v_gene: TRBV19
len: 11
d_gene: NA

CDR3aa: ASSLAPAGGNEQF
abundance: many
v_gene: TRBV5-1
len: 13
d_gene: TRBD1

CDR3aa: ASSPEGQGAREQY
abundance: few
v_gene: TRBV4-2
len: 13
d_gene: TRBD1

CDR3aa: ASSEPGLAGGGELF
abundance: NA
v_gene: TRBV6-1
len: 14
d_gene: TRBD2

CDR3aa: ASGRGRSTDTQY
abundance: NA
v_gene: TRBV6-2/TRBV6-3
len: 12
d_gene: TRBD2

CDR3aa: ASSTTADTQY
abundance: NA
v_gene: TRBV6-1
len: 10
d_gene: NA

CDR3aa: ASSWGRGNGEAF
abundance: many
v_gene: TRBV5-5
len: 12
d_gene: NA

CDR3aa: ASSYSGARETQY
abundance: few
v_gene: TRBV6-5
len: 12
d_gene: NA

CDR3aa: ASSQDGGRVSEQY
abundance: NA
v_gene: TRBV4-1
len: 13
d_gene: TRBD2

CDR3aa: ASSAWDSGNEQF
abundance: few
v_gene: TRBV9
len: 12
d_gene: NA

CDR3aa: ASRPSGGATDTQY
abundance: few
v_gene: TRBV6-1
len: 13
d_gene: TRBD2